These 25 T cell receptor beta chains were all obtained from the same sample, sequenced in a study of blood T cell repertoires in COVID-19. Method: immunoSEQ multiplex PCR; TCRdb's copy keeps in-frame clones and lacks some. Of approximately 200,000 clones detected, roughly 77% appear once; the ten largest clones hold 5.5% to 7%. Input material: peripheral blood. Receptors were obtained from a woman aged 40 to 50 with COVID-19, enrolled during active disease.

V is TRBV10-3 and J is TRBJ2-1, with D maybe TRBD2 (6 bases). The V and J ends lost 11 bases and 3 bases respectively, with 17 bases between them. This CDR3 is built from 14 residues. The germline CDR1 and CDR2 sequences are ENHRY and SYGVKD. The CDR3 sequence: CAGSSAGSYNEQFF. The CDR3 region has the DNA TGTGCCGGGTCTTCGGCGGGAAGCTACAATGAGCAGTTCTTC.

The rearrangement uses TRBV25-1 and TRBJ1-4; D possibly corresponds to TRBD1 (5 bases). Germline CDR1 and CDR2: MGHDK and SYGVNS. V shed 7 bases and J shed 3 bases, with 15 bases lying between them. CDR3 length: 15 amino acids. The CDR3 region is CASMTRGAANEKLFF. The CDR3 DNA sequence: TGTGCCAGCATGACCCGCGGGGCGGCTAATGAAAAACTGTTTTTT.

This sequence joins TRBV4-2 and TRBJ2-2, with 8 bases matching TRBD2. CDR1 is LGHNA, CDR2 YNFKEQ, per germline. Trimming cost V 1 base and J 5 bases; bases outside gene matches: 6. There are 16 residues in the CDR3. CDR3 DNA sequence: TGTGCCAGCAGCCAAGTCACCGGGACTAGAACCGGGGAGCTGTTTTTT. Protein: CASSQVTGTRTGELFF.

This chain connects TRBV5-1 to TRBJ2-5, with D possibly TRBD1 on 6 matching bases. The germline V gene encodes CDR1 SGHRS and CDR2 YFSETQ. CDR3 size: 13 residues. Between the trimmed V and J ends, which lost 0 bases and 7 bases, there was a span of 10 bases. This chain's CDR3 is CASSLAGAGTQYF. CDR3 DNA: TGCGCCAGCAGCTTGGCAGGGGCAGGGACCCAGTACTTC.

The chain recombines TRBV6-1 with TRBJ2-5; 7 nucleotides match TRBD2. Per the germline V gene, CDR1 is MNHNS and CDR2 is SASEGT. J lost 2 bases, V lost 0 bases, and 3 bases had no gene match. The CDR3 extends over 15 amino acids. CDR3 amino acids: CASSEALGGQETQYF. CDR3 bases: TGTGCCAGCAGTGAAGCTTTGGGGGGGCAAGAGACCCAGTACTTC.

This chain joins TRBV5-4 and TRBJ2-7; tentative D call: TRBD2 (7 bases). Between the trimmed V and J ends, which lost 4 bases and 2 bases, there was a span of 22 bases. The CDR3 contains 17 residues. From germline, CDR1 is SGHNT and CDR2 YYREEE (reference sequence). CDR3 sequence (DNA): TGTGCCAGCAGCACGGCTTTGGCGGGGGCATCCGCCTACGAGCAGTACTTC. This codes for CASSTALAGASAYEQYF.

The chain joins TRBV7-9 to TRBJ2-6; perhaps TRBD2 as D (5 bases). The germline V and J ends were trimmed by 5 bases and 6 bases, with 17 bases remaining between them. The germline CDR1 and CDR2 sequences are SEHNR and FQNEAQ (reference sequence). CDR3 length: 16 amino acids. CDR3 bases: TGTGCCAGCAGCCCTTACTACGGGGAGAAGGCCAACGTCCTGACTTTC. It is translated as CASSPYYGEKANVLTF. The whole variable domain, filled in from reference TRBV7-9 and TRBJ2-6, reads DTGVSQNPRHKITKRGQNVTFRCDPISEHNRLYWYRQTLGQGPEFLTYFQNEAQLEKSRLLSDRFSAERPKGSFSTLEIQRTEQGDSAMYLCASSPYYGEKANVLTFGAGSRLTVL.

The chain employs TRBV6-5 and TRBJ2-7; D might be TRBD2 (5 bases). V lost 8 bases to trimming and J lost 2 bases, with 13 bases between them. The germline V gene has CDR1 MNHEY and CDR2 SVGAGI. The CDR3 loop spans 13 amino acids. The CDR3 sequence is CASSRVPPYEQYF. In DNA form, the CDR3 reads TGTGCCAGCTCGAGGGTACCTCCCTACGAGCAGTACTTC.

The J gene is TRBJ1-2, the V gene TRBV5-1; 7 bases are a match to TRBD1. The length of the CDR3 is 14 residues. Germline CDR1 reads SGHRS; CDR2 reads YFSETQ. V gave up 4 bases and J gave up 4 bases; unmatched junction bases: 7. The CDR3 nucleotides are TGCGCCAGCAGCCTCCCAGGGGGTATCTATGGCTACACCTTC. Amino acid sequence: CASSLPGGIYGYTF. Full variable domain (rest looked up from reference TRBV5-1 and TRBJ1-2): KAGVTQTPRYLIKTRGQQVTLSCSPISGHRSVSWYQQTPGQGLQFLFEYFSETQRNKGNFPGRFSGRQFSNSRSEMNVSTLELGDSALYLCASSLPGGIYGYTFGSGTRLTVV.

This CDR3 is CATRQGTGGYNEQFF. DNA of the CDR3: TGCGCCACCCGGCAGGGGACAGGGGGTTACAATGAGCAGTTCTTC. The rearrangement joins TRBV5-1 to TRBJ2-1; 11 positions match TRBD1. CDR1 SGHRS and CDR2 YFSETQ come from the germline V gene. This CDR3 contains 15 residues. Trimming cost V 9 bases and J 4 bases; bases outside gene matches: 9.

The genes are TRBV19 and TRBJ1-2; 7 positions match TRBD1. The CDR3 runs 15 residues. J was trimmed by 4 bases and V by 4 bases; bases with no gene match: 9. Germline loops: CDR1 LNHDA, CDR2 SQIVND (reference sequence). The CDR3: CASSTSGGTAYGYTF. CDR3 nucleotides: TGTGCCAGTAGTACCAGCGGCGGGACAGCCTATGGCTACACCTTC.

The V call is TRBV7-9, the J call TRBJ1-4, with a weak D call TRBD1 (6 bases). Germline CDR1 and CDR2: SEHNR and FQNEAQ (reference sequence). V dropped 8 bases and J dropped 3 bases, with 10 bases sitting between them. The CDR3 runs to 13 residues. CDR3 DNA: TGTGCCAGCCGGGACACATCTAATGAAAAACTGTTTTTT. It translates to CASRDTSNEKLFF.

This rearrangement joins TRBV27 to TRBJ2-1; TRBD2 matches at 10 bases. Germline V CDR1 and CDR2: MNHEY, SMNVEV (reference sequence). There are 13 residues in the CDR3. The V gene end was trimmed by 6 bases and the J gene end by 9 bases; junction bases not matched to a gene: 5. The DNA of the CDR3 is TGTGCCAGCAGCACCGGACTAGCGGCTGAGCAGTTCTTC. Protein product: CASSTGLAAEQFF.

The V and J genes are TRBV25-1 and TRBJ2-3, with TRBD1 matching 8 bases. V was pared by 9 bases and J by 6 bases, with 11 bases of the junction left unmatched. This CDR3 has 14 amino acids. Per germline, CDR1 MGHDK and CDR2 SYGVNS. The CDR3 nucleotides read TGTGCCAGTGGGGATCTCAGGGGGCAGGATACGCAGTATTTT. It is translated as CASGDLRGQDTQYF.

The chain links TRBV5-1 to TRBJ2-2; D is ambiguous. CDR1 is SGHRS and CDR2 is YFSETQ in the germline V gene. The CDR3 extends over 16 amino acids. Between the trimmed V and J ends, which lost 1 base and 1 base, there was a span of 11 bases. This CDR3 reads CASSLSARMNTGELFF. The CDR3 coding sequence is TGCGCCAGCAGCTTGTCGGCCAGGATGAACACCGGGGAGCTGTTTTTT.

The chain couples TRBV11-2 to TRBJ1-4; possibly TRBD1 for D (6 bases). The CDR3 covers 17 residues. Trimming removed 1 base at V and 4 bases at J, with 16 bases between. Per the germline V gene, CDR1 is SGHAT and CDR2 is FQNNGV. The CDR3 here is CASSLGIVTQGNEKLFF. The CDR3 DNA is TGTGCCAGCAGCTTAGGAATCGTTACACAGGGTAATGAAAAACTGTTTTTT. The full variable domain, with the rest looked up from reference TRBV11-2 and TRBJ1-4, is EAGVAQSPRYKIIEKRQSVAFWCNPISGHATLYWYQQILGQGPKLLIQFQNNGVVDDSQLPKDRFSAERLKGVDSTLKIQPAKLEDSAVYLCASSLGIVTQGNEKLFFGSGTQLSVL.

This sequence joins TRBV5-4 and TRBJ2-7, with 8 bases that match TRBD2. Germline assignment: CDR1 SGHNT and CDR2 YYREEE (reference sequence). The ends lost 3 bases at V and 6 bases at J; junction bases unmatched: 14. CDR3 length: 16 residues. The CDR3: CASSSQSAREVSEQYF. The CDR3 DNA follows: TGTGCCAGCAGCTCCCAGTCCGCGCGGGAGGTAAGCGAGCAGTACTTC.

This clone occurred once. This sequence joins TRBV7-2 and TRBJ1-2; TRBD1 is a possible D gene (5 bases). This CDR3 comprises 14 residues. CDR1 and CDR2 (germline): SGHTA, FQGNSA. Trimming cost V 2 bases and J 5 bases, with 12 bases left between them. The CDR3 region has the DNA TGTGCCAGCAGCTTATGGGACTCGTCATATGGCTACACCTTC. It encodes CASSLWDSSYGYTF.

The V call is TRBV6-5, the J call TRBJ2-4, with a possible D match to TRBD1 (6 bases). This CDR3 region has 14 residues. Deletions cut 6 bases from V and 0 bases from J, with 9 bases between. Germline assignment: CDR1 MNHEY and CDR2 SVGAGI. CDR3 coding DNA: TGTGCCAGCAGGACAGGCTTAGCCAAAAACATTCAGTACTTC. Residues: CASRTGLAKNIQYF.

V usage is TRBV18 and J usage is TRBJ2-7, with D possibly matching TRBD2 (6 bases). This CDR3 has 14 residues. Germline-derived CDR1 and CDR2 are KGHSH and LQKENI. The V and J ends lost 5 bases and 1 base respectively, with 12 bases between them. The CDR3 bases are TGTGCCAGCTCATCTGCCGGGGGTTCCTACGAGCAGTACTTC. This gives the protein CASSSAGGSYEQYF. The variable domain in full, completed from reference TRBV18 and TRBJ2-7, reads NAGVMQNPRHLVRRRGQEARLRCSPMKGHSHVYWYRQLPEEGLKFMVYLQKENIIDESGMPKERFSAEFPKEGPSILRIQQVVRGDSAAYFCASSSAGGSYEQYFGPGTRLTVT.

The rearrangement joins TRBV9 to TRBJ2-1, with TRBD2 matching 14 bases. The germline V gene has CDR1 SGDLS and CDR2 YYNGEE. Trimming removed 4 bases from V and 8 bases from J; junction bases left unmatched: 14. The CDR3 spans 18 residues. The chain's CDR3 is CASSTRTSGRSYMDEQFF. The CDR3 region has the DNA TGTGCCAGCAGCACCCGGACTAGCGGGAGGTCATATATGGATGAGCAGTTCTTC.

This clone was counted only a few times. This chain links TRBV9 with TRBJ2-3; 12 bases are a match to TRBD2. J gave up 2 bases and V 4 bases, and 5 bases lay outside the gene matches. CDR1 is SGDLS and CDR2 is YYNGEE in the germline V gene. The CDR3 extends over 16 amino acids. The CDR3 nucleotides read TGTGCCAGCAGCAAGGGACTAGCGGGCCTCACAGATACGCAGTATTTT. Amino acid sequence: CASSKGLAGLTDTQYF.

The sample holds a few counts of this clone. J is TRBJ1-6 and V is TRBV7-3; 7 nucleotides align to TRBD1. Germline V gene lookup returns CDR1 SGHTA and CDR2 FQGTGA. V was pared by 2 bases and J by 8 bases, with 6 bases of the junction left unmatched. The CDR3 contains 15 residues. The CDR3 coding sequence is TGTGCCAGCAGCTTAGGTACAGGGGCTGATTCACCCCTCCACTTT. Translating gives CASSLGTGADSPLHF.

The chain couples TRBV30 to TRBJ2-5; no clear D gene. Germline V gives CDR1 GTSNPN, CDR2 SVGIG (reference sequence). V was pared by 0 bases and J by 2 bases, with 7 bases between. The CDR3 totals 13 residues. This CDR3 is CAWSVQIQETQYF. The CDR3 DNA sequence: TGTGCCTGGAGTGTACAGATTCAAGAGACCCAGTACTTC.

This clone is a singleton in its sample. V is TRBV19 and J is TRBJ2-2; D is perhaps TRBD2 (6 bases). Germline lookup yields CDR1 LNHDA and CDR2 SQIVND (reference sequence). Trimming cost V 4 bases and J 1 base, with 13 bases left between them. This CDR3 is 16 amino acids long. The CDR3 protein is CASSTIWGVNTGELFF. CDR3 nucleotides: TGTGCCAGTAGTACCATATGGGGGGTGAACACCGGGGAGCTGTTTTTT.